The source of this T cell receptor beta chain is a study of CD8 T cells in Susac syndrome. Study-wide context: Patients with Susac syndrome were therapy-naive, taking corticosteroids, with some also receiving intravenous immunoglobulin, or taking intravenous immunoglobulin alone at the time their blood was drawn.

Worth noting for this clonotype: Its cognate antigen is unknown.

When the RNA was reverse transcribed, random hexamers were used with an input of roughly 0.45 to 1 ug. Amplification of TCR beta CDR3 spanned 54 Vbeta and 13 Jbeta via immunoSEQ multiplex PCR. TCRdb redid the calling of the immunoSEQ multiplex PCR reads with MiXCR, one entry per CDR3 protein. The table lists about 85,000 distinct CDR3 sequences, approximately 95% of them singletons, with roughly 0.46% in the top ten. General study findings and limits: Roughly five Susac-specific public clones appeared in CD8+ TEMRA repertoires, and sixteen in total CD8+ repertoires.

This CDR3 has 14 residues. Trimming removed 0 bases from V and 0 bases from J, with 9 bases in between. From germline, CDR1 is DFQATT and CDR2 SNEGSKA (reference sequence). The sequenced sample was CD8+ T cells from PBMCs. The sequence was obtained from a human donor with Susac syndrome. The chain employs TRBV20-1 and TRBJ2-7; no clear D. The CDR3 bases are TGCAGTGCTAGAGATCTTGCTAGCTCCTACGAGCAGTACTTC. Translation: CSARDLASSYEQYF.